This T cell receptor beta chain was profiled in a study of blood T cell repertoires in COVID-19. As for the study in general: COVID-19 samples from acute and convalescent phases originated in the United States, Italy and Spain.

Germline V gene data show CDR1 as ENHRY and CDR2 as SYGVKD. Trimming at V came to 2 bases and at J to 5 bases, leaving 3 bases not matched to a gene. The CDR3 sequence is 14 residues long. Sequenced by immunoSEQ multiplex PCR; TCRdb stores in-frame clones only, minus some. Altogether 400,000 to 450,000 clones are present, 80% to 95% being singletons, with the ten largest covering 0.6%. The TCR originated in a man aged 18 to 30 who had recovered from COVID-19. The sequenced sample was PBMCs or T cells enriched from blood (not recorded which). The chain recombines TRBV10-3 with TRBJ1-5, with TRBD1 identical over 7 bases. The CDR3 region has the DNA TGTGCCATCAGTGAGGGACAGGTCGATCAGCCCCAGCATTTT. Amino acids: CAISEGQVDQPQHF.